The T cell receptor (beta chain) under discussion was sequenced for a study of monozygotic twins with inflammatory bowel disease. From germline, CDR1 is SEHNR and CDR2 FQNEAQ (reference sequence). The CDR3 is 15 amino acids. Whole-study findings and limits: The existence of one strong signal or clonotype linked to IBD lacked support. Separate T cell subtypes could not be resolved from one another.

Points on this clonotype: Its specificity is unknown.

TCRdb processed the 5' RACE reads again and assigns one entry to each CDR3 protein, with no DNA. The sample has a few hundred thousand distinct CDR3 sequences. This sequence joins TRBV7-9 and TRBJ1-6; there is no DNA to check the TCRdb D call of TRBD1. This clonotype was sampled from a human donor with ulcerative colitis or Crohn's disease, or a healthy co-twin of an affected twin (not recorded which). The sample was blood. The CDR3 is CASSSRDRVYSPLHF.